These 21 T cell receptor beta chains originate from one sample sequenced in a study of cytomegalovirus exposure and HLA in healthy donors. Use of 60 Vbeta and 13 Jbeta primers characterized the PCR. The table came from immunoSEQ multiplex PCR; TCRdb's copy has only in-frame clones and leaves some out. Among under 200,000 clones listed, around four fifths were seen once. What was sequenced was PBMCs. The receptor set was obtained from a man between 18 and 35 years old in good health and CMV-seronegative.

The gene calls are TRBV10-3 and TRBJ2-7, with 9 bases lining up with TRBD1. V lost 8 bases and J lost 7; bases outside the gene matches: 9. CDR1 ENHRY and CDR2 SYGVKD come from the germline V gene. The CDR3 is 13 amino acids. CDR3 sequence (DNA): TGTGCCATCCTCTCTACAGGGGGCGCGGAGCAGTACTTC. As protein: CAILSTGGAEQYF.

This clone was seen a handful of times. The chain is built from TRBV15 and TRBJ2-7; 8 nucleotides agree with TRBD1. V lost 3 bases, J lost 3 bases, and 10 bases stayed unmatched. Germline assignment: CDR1 LNHNV and CDR2 YYDKDF (reference sequence). The CDR3 consists of 16 residues. DNA of the CDR3: TGTGCCACCAGCAGCGAGAGGACAGGGTCTCTCTACGAGCAGTACTTC. This sequence encodes CATSSERTGSLYEQYF.

This chain links TRBV7-2 with TRBJ2-1; TRBD1 aligns across 10 bases. Per the germline V gene, CDR1 is SGHTA and CDR2 is FQGNSA. Trimming cost V 6 bases and J 4 bases; bases outside gene matches: 6. The CDR3 is 15 amino acids. The CDR3 loop is CASSRDRGGYNEQFF. The DNA for the CDR3 is TGTGCCAGCAGTAGGGACAGGGGAGGGTACAATGAGCAGTTCTTC.

The chain employs TRBV2 and TRBJ1-5; D is ambiguous. The CDR3 has 13 amino acids. Trimming removed 6 bases from V and 9 bases from J, with 15 bases in between. CDR1 SNHLY and CDR2 FYNNEI come from the germline V gene. The CDR3 sequence is CASRPEAVRPQHF. CDR3 nucleotide sequence: TGTGCCAGCAGACCGGAAGCGGTTCGGCCCCAGCATTTT.

This clone was seen more than once but under ten times. The chain links TRBV2 to TRBJ1-1, with 10 nucleotides matching TRBD1. This CDR3 comprises 17 residues. The trim removed 1 base at V and 0 bases at J, leaving 5 bases unmatched. Per germline, CDR1 SNHLY and CDR2 FYNNEI. CDR3 DNA: TGTGCCAGCAGTGAAGGGACAGGGGGAGGAATGAACACTGAAGCTTTCTTT. The encoded protein is CASSEGTGGGMNTEAFF.

V is TRBV15 and J is TRBJ2-5; the match to TRBD2 covers 14 bases. J gave up 4 bases and V 5 bases, and 6 bases lay outside the gene matches. The CDR3 covers 16 residues. Per germline, CDR1 LNHNV and CDR2 YYDKDF (reference sequence). The CDR3, as DNA: TGTGCCACCAGCGAGGGACTAGCGGGGGAGATAGAGACCCAGTACTTC. Translated: CATSEGLAGEIETQYF.

The rearrangement links TRBV9 to TRBJ2-3, with 7 bases fitting TRBD1. Germline V lookup: CDR1 SGDLS, CDR2 YYNGEE. This CDR3 spans 15 amino acids. With V trimmed by 4 bases and J by 5 bases, 10 bases remained unmatched. The CDR3 loop reads CASSRRTGGVDTQYF. The CDR3 nucleotides read TGTGCCAGCAGCCGACGGACAGGTGGGGTAGATACGCAGTATTTT.

CDR3 sequence reads: CASSFMYTADTQYF. The CDR3 DNA follows: TGTGCCAGCAGCTTTATGTATACTGCAGATACGCAGTATTTT. The chain uses TRBV7-2 and TRBJ2-3; D unresolved. This CDR3 has 14 amino acids. With 3 bases removed from V and 4 bases from J, the gap between germline ends came to 11 bases. CDR1 is SGHTA, CDR2 FQGNSA, per germline.

This clone showed up just a few times. The J gene is TRBJ2-2, the V gene TRBV7-6; 10 bases are shared with TRBD2. Per the germline V gene, CDR1 is SGHVS and CDR2 is FNYEAQ. This CDR3 is built from 18 residues. After removal of 1 base from V and 6 bases from J, the junction contained 11 bases not matched to a gene. CDR3 in DNA: TGTGCCAGCAGCTTAGGCCCCGGGCTAGCGGGAGCGGCCGGGGAGCTGTTTTTT. Amino acid sequence: CASSLGPGLAGAAGELFF.

The chain employs TRBV4-3 and TRBJ1-1, with a tentative D call TRBD1 (6 bases). V lost 1 base to trimming and J lost 8 bases, with 17 bases between them. The CDR3 runs to 15 residues. Germline values: CDR1 LGHNA, CDR2 YSLEER. CDR3 amino acids: CASSQVSIPGAEAFF. The CDR3 DNA reads TGCGCCAGCAGCCAAGTCAGCATCCCAGGGGCCGAAGCTTTCTTT.

V gene TRBV7-8 combines with J gene TRBJ1-4; tentative D call: TRBD1 (6 bases). V gave up 6 bases and J gave up 5 bases, with 16 bases separating them. CDR3 length equals 15 residues. Per the germline V gene, CDR1 is SGHVS and CDR2 is FQNEAQ. CDR3 sequence reads: CASSWGDRRNEKLFF. As DNA, the CDR3 is TGTGCCAGCAGTTGGGGAGACAGGCGGAATGAAAAACTGTTTTTT. The full variable domain, its missing parts supplied by reference TRBV7-8 and TRBJ1-4, is GAGVSQSPRYKVAKRGQDVALRCDPISGHVSLFWYQQALGQGPEFLTYFQNEAQLDKSGLPSDRFFAERPEGSVSTLKIQRTQQEDSAVYLCASSWGDRRNEKLFFGSGTQLSVL.

The chain uses TRBV14 and TRBJ2-2; 8 bases agree with TRBD1. Germline loops: CDR1 SGHDN, CDR2 FVKESK. The CDR3 length is 17 residues. V was clipped by 2 bases and J by 0 bases; unmatched bases: 5. The CDR3 is CASSQLGQGTNTGELFF. The CDR3 bases are TGTGCCAGCAGCCAACTCGGACAGGGAACGAACACCGGGGAGCTGTTTTTT. The full variable domain, completed using reference TRBV14 and TRBJ2-2, is EAGVTQFPSHSVIEKGQTVTLRCDPISGHDNLYWYRRVMGKEIKFLLHFVKESKQDESGMPNNRFLAERTGGTYSTLKVQPAELEDSGVYFCASSQLGQGTNTGELFFGEGSRLTVL.

This clone was detected once. The CDR3 spells CSVVYGKLNGYTF. CDR3 nucleotides: TGCAGCGTTGTCTACGGGAAATTGAATGGCTACACCTTC. The chain combines TRBV29-1 with TRBJ1-2; D gene ambiguous. The CDR3 is made up of 13 amino acids. The V end lost 4 bases, the J end lost 6 bases, and 15 bases lay between the germline ends. Germline values: CDR1 SQVTM, CDR2 ANQGSEA.

This chain connects TRBV7-6 to TRBJ1-1; TRBD1 is a possible D gene (5 bases). V was cut by 2 bases and J by 5 bases, with 9 bases left in between. Germline V gene sequence: CDR1 SGHVS, CDR2 FNYEAQ. The CDR3 totals 13 residues. The CDR3 reads CASSLSGGTEAFF. DNA of the CDR3: TGTGCCAGCAGCTTATCCGGGGGGACTGAAGCTTTCTTT.

The chain has TRBV9 and TRBJ2-1; TRBD2 aligns across 8 bases. This CDR3 comprises 15 residues. V lost 4 bases, J lost 2 bases, and 5 bases stayed unmatched. The germline V gene has CDR1 SGDLS and CDR2 YYNGEE. The CDR3 loop reads CASSFLAGPYNEQFF. The CDR3 region has the DNA TGTGCCAGCAGCTTCCTAGCGGGCCCCTACAATGAGCAGTTCTTC.

The genes are TRBV28 and TRBJ2-3; no definite D call. Deletions cut 0 bases from V and 0 bases from J, with 7 bases between. This CDR3 contains 15 residues. Germline lookup yields CDR1 MDHEN and CDR2 SYDVKM. The CDR3 loop reads CASSLWAGSTDTQYF. CDR3 nucleotides: TGTGCCAGCAGTTTATGGGCAGGCAGCACAGATACGCAGTATTTT. The variable domain in full, with the rest retrieved from reference TRBV28 and TRBJ2-3, is DVKVTQSSRYLVKRTGEKVFLECVQDMDHENMFWYRQDPGLGLRLIYFSYDVKMKEKGDIPEGYSVSREKKERFSLILESASTNQTSMYLCASSLWAGSTDTQYFGPGTRLTVL.

This clone occurred once. This chain connects TRBV19 to TRBJ1-5; tentative D call: TRBD1 (5 bases). The CDR3 covers 15 residues. Trimming stripped 3 bases from V and 4 bases from J, with 13 bases between. CDR1 is LNHDA and CDR2 is SQIVND in the germline V gene (reference sequence). The CDR3 coding sequence is TGTGCCAGTAGTATGGTTAGGGGTCAGAATCAGCCCCAGCATTTT. This codes for CASSMVRGQNQPQHF. The full variable domain, completed using reference TRBV19 and TRBJ1-5, is DGGITQSPKYLFRKEGQNVTLSCEQNLNHDAMYWYRQDPGQGLRLIYYSQIVNDFQKGDIAEGYSVSREKKESFPLTVTSAQKNPTAFYLCASSMVRGQNQPQHFGDGTRLSIL.

This clone came up a few times. The V call is TRBV5-6, the J call TRBJ2-2; 11 bases agree with TRBD2. Germline values: CDR1 SGHDT, CDR2 YYEEEE. The trim removed 0 bases at V and 4 bases at J, leaving 2 bases unmatched. The length of the CDR3 is 16 residues. The CDR3 DNA is TGTGCCAGCAGCTTGGTTAGCGGGGGGGTCACCGGGGAGCTGTTTTTT. The encoded protein is CASSLVSGGVTGELFF.

In its sample, this clone was seen once. This chain uses TRBV10-3 with TRBJ1-2; tentatively, D is TRBD1 (5 bases). Germline V gene data show CDR1 as ENHRY and CDR2 as SYGVKD. Trimming removed 0 bases from V and 6 bases from J, with 17 bases in between. The CDR3 totals 16 residues. This chain's CDR3 is CAISESGGALHDGYTF. The CDR3 nucleotides read TGTGCCATCAGTGAGTCGGGCGGGGCCTTACACGATGGCTACACCTTC.

The chain is built from TRBV14 and TRBJ1-6, with TRBD1 identical over 8 bases. CDR1 SGHDN and CDR2 FVKESK come from the germline V gene. The ends lost 1 base at V and 7 bases at J; junction bases unmatched: 6. This CDR3 contains 16 residues. DNA for the CDR3: TGTGCCAGCAGCCAAGTCAGGGGGCGCAGGAATTCACCCCTCCACTTT. Translated: CASSQVRGRRNSPLHF. Variable domain in full (rest from reference TRBV14 and TRBJ1-6): EAGVTQFPSHSVIEKGQTVTLRCDPISGHDNLYWYRRVMGKEIKFLLHFVKESKQDESGMPNNRFLAERTGGTYSTLKVQPAELEDSGVYFCASSQVRGRRNSPLHFGNGTRLTVT.

Comment on this clone: The junction shows a germline mismatch at one end, possibly a read error. The rearrangement joins TRBV7-6 to TRBJ1-6; D gene ambiguous. This CDR3 comprises 16 residues. The germline CDR1 and CDR2 sequences are SGHVS and FNYEAQ. CDR3 protein: CASSLGGSSHNSPLHF. In DNA form, the CDR3 reads TGTGCCAGCAGCTTAGGAGGGAGCTCCCATAATTCACCCCTCCACTTT.